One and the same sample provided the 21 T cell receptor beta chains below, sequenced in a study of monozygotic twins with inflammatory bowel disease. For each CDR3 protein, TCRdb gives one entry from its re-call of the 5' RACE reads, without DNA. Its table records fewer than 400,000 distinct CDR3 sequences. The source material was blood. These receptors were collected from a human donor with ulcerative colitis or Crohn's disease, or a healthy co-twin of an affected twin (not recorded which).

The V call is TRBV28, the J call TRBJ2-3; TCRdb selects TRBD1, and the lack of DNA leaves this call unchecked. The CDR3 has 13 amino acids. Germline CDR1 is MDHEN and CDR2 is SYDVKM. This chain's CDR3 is CASSLGQTDTQYF.

This CDR3 reads CASQGGKRTDTQYF. The gene calls are TRBV2 and TRBJ2-3; TCRdb's assignment of TRBD2 cannot be checked, as there is no DNA. Germline CDR1 reads SNHLY; CDR2 reads FYNNEI. CDR3 size: 14 residues.

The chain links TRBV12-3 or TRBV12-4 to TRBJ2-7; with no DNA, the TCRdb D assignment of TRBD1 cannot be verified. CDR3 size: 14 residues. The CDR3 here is CASSIRGGGYEQYF.

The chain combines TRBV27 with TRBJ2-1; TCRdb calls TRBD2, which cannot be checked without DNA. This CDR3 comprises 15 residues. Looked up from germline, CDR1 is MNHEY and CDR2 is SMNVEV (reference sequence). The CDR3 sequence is CASSFRTSGSNEQFF.

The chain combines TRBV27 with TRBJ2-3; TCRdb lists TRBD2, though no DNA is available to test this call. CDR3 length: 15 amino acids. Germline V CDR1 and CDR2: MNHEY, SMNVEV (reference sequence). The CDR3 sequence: CASTVAGGPGDTQYF.

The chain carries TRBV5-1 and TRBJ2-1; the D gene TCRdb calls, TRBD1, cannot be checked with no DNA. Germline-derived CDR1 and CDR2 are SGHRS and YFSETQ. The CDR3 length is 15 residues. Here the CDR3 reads CASSQGGTVYNEQFF.

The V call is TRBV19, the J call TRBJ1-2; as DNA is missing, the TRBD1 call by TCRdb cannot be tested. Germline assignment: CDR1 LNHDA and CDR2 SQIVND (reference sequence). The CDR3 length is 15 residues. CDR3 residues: CASSYPGTANYGYTF.

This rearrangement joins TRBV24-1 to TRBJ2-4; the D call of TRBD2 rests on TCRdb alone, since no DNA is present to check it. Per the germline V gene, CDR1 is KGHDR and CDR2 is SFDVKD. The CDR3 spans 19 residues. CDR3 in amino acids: CATSDSLAGGPSAKNIQYF.

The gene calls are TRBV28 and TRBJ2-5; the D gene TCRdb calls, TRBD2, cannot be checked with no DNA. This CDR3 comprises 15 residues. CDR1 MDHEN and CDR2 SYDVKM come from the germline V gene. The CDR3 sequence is CASSLWGTRGETQYF.

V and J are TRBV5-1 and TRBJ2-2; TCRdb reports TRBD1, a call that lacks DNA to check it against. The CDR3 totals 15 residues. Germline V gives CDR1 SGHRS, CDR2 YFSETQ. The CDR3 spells CASSSGTGVTGELFF.

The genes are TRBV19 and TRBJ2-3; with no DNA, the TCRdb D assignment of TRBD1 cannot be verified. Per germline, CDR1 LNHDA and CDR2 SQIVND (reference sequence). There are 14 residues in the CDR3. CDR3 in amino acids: CASNPGGPADTQYF.

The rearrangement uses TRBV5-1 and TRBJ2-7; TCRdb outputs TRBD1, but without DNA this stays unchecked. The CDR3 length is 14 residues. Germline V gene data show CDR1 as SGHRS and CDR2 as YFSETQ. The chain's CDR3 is CASSPRTAELEQYF.

CDR3 sequence reads: CASSLWAGYQETQYF. The rearrangement joins TRBV5-4 to TRBJ2-5; TCRdb's D call of TRBD1 is untestable without DNA. The CDR3 loop spans 15 amino acids. Germline-derived CDR1 and CDR2 are SGHNT and YYREEE (reference sequence).

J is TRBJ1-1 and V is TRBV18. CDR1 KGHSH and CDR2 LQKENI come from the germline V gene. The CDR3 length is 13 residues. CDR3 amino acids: CASSPGGVTEAFF.

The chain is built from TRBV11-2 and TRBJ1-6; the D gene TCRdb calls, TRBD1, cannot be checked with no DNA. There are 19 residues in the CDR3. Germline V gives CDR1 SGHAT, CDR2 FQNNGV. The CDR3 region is CASSLGTGGLSSYNSPLHF. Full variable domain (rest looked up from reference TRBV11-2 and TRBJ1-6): EAGVAQSPRYKIIEKRQSVAFWCNPISGHATLYWYQQILGQGPKLLIQFQNNGVVDDSQLPKDRFSAERLKGVDSTLKIQPAKLEDSAVYLCASSLGTGGLSSYNSPLHFGNGTRLTVT.

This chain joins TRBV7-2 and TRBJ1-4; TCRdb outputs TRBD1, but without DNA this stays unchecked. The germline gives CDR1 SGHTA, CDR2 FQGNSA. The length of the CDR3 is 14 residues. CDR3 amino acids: CASSLGGPNEKLFF. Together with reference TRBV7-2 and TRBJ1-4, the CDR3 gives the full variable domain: GAGVSQSPSNKVTEKGKDVELRCDPISGHTALYWYRQSLGQGLEFLIYFQGNSAPDKSGLPSDRFSAERTGGSVSTLTIQRTQQEDSAVYLCASSLGGPNEKLFFGSGTQLSVL.

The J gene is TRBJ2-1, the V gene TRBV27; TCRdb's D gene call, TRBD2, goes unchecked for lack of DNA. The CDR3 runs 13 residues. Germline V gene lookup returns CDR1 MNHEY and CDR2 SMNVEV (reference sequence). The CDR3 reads CASRLAGGGEQFF.

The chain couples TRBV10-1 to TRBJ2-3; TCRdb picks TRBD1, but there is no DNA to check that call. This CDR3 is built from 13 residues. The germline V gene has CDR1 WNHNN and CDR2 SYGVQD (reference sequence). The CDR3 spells CASSEFGTSTQYF.

CDR3 protein: CASSQDYRAGGNEQFF. The chain links TRBV4-3 to TRBJ2-1; there is no DNA to check the TCRdb D call of TRBD1. The germline V gene encodes CDR1 LGHNA and CDR2 YSLEER. The CDR3 consists of 16 residues.

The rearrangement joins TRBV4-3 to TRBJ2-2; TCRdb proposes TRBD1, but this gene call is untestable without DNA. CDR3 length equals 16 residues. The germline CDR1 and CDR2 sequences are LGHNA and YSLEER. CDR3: CASSLRLDRPTGELFF.

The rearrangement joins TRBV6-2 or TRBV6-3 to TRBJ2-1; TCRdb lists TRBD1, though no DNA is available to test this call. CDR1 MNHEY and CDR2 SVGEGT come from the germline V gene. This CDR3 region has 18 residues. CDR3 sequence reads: CASSYLIGSVSGDNEQFF.